What follows are 12 T cell receptor beta chains derived from one specimen sequenced in a study of blood T cell repertoires in COVID-19. Some clones are missing from TCRdb's copy, which holds only in-frame ones; the method was immunoSEQ multiplex PCR. This sample has hundreds of thousands of clones; about nine tenths occur once, and the top ten carry almost 1.5%. The sequenced material came from peripheral blood. The source of these receptors is a woman in her twenties or thirties with active or convalescent COVID-19.

The chain joins TRBV2 to TRBJ1-1, with D perhaps matching TRBD1 (6 bases). V lost 5 bases, J lost 6 bases, and 13 bases lay in between. Germline V gives CDR1 SNHLY, CDR2 FYNNEI. This CDR3 contains 13 residues. The CDR3: CASSTGIGAEAFF. For the CDR3, the DNA is TGTGCCAGCAGTACAGGGATCGGGGCTGAAGCTTTCTTT. Together with reference TRBV2 and TRBJ1-1, the CDR3 gives the full variable domain: EPEVTQTPSHQVTQMGQEVILRCVPISNHLYFYWYRQILGQKVEFLVSFYNNEISEKSEIFDDQFSVERPDGSNFTLKIRSTKLEDSAMYFCASSTGIGAEAFFGQGTRLTVV.

The chain combines TRBV7-9 with TRBJ1-2; 9 nucleotides agree with TRBD1. CDR3 length: 16 amino acids. The trim removed 2 bases at V and 6 bases at J, leaving 10 bases unmatched. CDR1 is SEHNR, CDR2 FQNEAQ, per germline (reference sequence). CDR3: CASSLPHPGQGDGYTF. DNA for the CDR3: TGTGCCAGCAGCTTACCCCACCCGGGACAGGGCGATGGCTACACCTTC.

The genes are TRBV7-2 and TRBJ2-1, with 13 bases lining up with TRBD2. From germline, CDR1 is SGHTA and CDR2 FQGNSA. The V and J ends lost 4 bases and 13 bases, in that order; junction bases with no gene match: 4. The length of the CDR3 is 13 residues. The CDR3 sequence: CASSSTSGGAQFF. CDR3 nucleotides: TGTGCCAGCAGCTCTACTAGCGGGGGGGCTCAGTTCTTC.

A remark on this clone: Relative to the germline gene, one junction end is altered; a read error may explain this. The V call is TRBV7-6, the J call TRBJ1-2, with TRBD1 identical over 10 bases. This CDR3 comprises 13 residues. CDR1 SGHVS and CDR2 FNYEAQ come from the germline V gene. CDR3 bases: TGTGCCAGCAGCTTAGCGGAGGGGACAGGGGAATTCTTC. Translating gives CASSLAEGTGEFF.

The chain has TRBV5-4 and TRBJ2-1; D is perhaps TRBD1 (5 bases). The CDR3 runs 12 residues. Between the trimmed V and J ends, which lost 4 bases and 11 bases, there was a span of 13 bases. CDR1 and CDR2 (germline): SGHNT, YYREEE (reference sequence). CDR3 region: CASSPDNTKQFF. The CDR3 nucleotides are TGTGCCAGCAGCCCGGACAATACGAAGCAGTTCTTC.

This rearrangement joins TRBV4-1 to TRBJ1-4, with 8 bases matching TRBD1. In germline, CDR1 is MGHRA, CDR2 YSYEKL. V lost 3 bases, J lost 2 bases, and 5 bases stayed unmatched. This CDR3 has 16 residues. CDR3 residues: CASSQEDRATNEKLFF. The CDR3 nucleotides read TGCGCCAGCAGCCAGGAGGACAGGGCTACTAATGAAAAACTGTTTTTT.

V gene TRBV11-2 combines with J gene TRBJ1-4, with 8 nucleotides matching TRBD1. The CDR3 loop spans 15 amino acids. The trim removed 1 base at V and 5 bases at J, leaving 3 bases unmatched. CDR1 is SGHAT, CDR2 FQNNGV, per germline. CDR3 loop: CASSLGTGRNEKLFF. The CDR3 DNA reads TGTGCCAGCAGCTTAGGGACAGGGAGAAATGAAAAACTGTTTTTT.

This chain connects TRBV5-4 to TRBJ2-6, with D tentatively TRBD2 (6 bases). V was shortened by 3 bases and J by 1 base, with 8 bases between the two germline ends. The CDR3 is 15 residues long. Germline V lookup: CDR1 SGHNT, CDR2 YYREEE (reference sequence). The CDR3 sequence: CASSWGRSGANVLTF. CDR3 nucleotides: TGTGCCAGCAGCTGGGGGAGGTCTGGGGCCAACGTCCTGACTTTC.

The chain joins TRBV7-8 to TRBJ1-2; 9 bases align to TRBD1. Germline values: CDR1 SGHVS, CDR2 FQNEAQ. J lost 8 bases, V lost 4 bases, and 11 bases had no gene match. The CDR3 consists of 15 residues. This chain's CDR3 is CASSYSGTGSHGYTF. The DNA for the CDR3 is TGTGCCAGCAGCTACTCCGGGACAGGGTCTCACGGCTACACCTTC.

The chain combines TRBV18 with TRBJ1-2; the D is unclear. V dropped 3 bases and J dropped 8 bases, with 16 bases sitting between them. CDR3 length equals 14 residues. The germline V gene has CDR1 KGHSH and CDR2 LQKENI. In DNA form, the CDR3 reads TGTGCCAGCTCACCCGCCGTTGTAGCGGAGGGCTACACCTTC. Translation gives CASSPAVVAEGYTF.

The genes are TRBV13 and TRBJ2-7; D remains unclear. Germline-derived CDR1 and CDR2 are PRHDT and FYEKMQ (reference sequence). V was clipped by 4 bases and J by 2 bases, with 12 bases between them. The CDR3 covers 14 residues. CDR3 coding DNA: TGTGCCAGCAGCTCACTGACACAAACCTACGAGCAGTACTTC. This gives the protein CASSSLTQTYEQYF.

The J gene is TRBJ2-7, the V gene TRBV6-5, with 7 bases lining up with TRBD2. The junction had 9 bases not matched to a gene; V was cut back by 8 bases and J by 5 bases. CDR3 size: 13 residues. Germline CDR1 and CDR2: MNHEY and SVGAGI. This CDR3 reads CASLRLAGDEQYF. The CDR3 DNA reads TGTGCCAGCCTTCGACTAGCTGGGGACGAGCAGTACTTC.